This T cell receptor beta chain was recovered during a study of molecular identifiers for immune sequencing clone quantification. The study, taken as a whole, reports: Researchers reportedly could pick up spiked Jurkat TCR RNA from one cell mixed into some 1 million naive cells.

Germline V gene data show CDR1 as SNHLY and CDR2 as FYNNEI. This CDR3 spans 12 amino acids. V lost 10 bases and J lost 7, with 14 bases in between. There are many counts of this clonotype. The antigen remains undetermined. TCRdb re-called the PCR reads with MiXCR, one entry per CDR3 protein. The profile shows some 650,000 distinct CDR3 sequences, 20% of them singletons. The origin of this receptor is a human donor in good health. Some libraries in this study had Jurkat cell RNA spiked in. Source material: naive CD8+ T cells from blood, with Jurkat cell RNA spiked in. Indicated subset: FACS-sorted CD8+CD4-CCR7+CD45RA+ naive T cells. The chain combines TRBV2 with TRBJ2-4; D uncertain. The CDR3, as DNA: TGTGCCACCCACAAACCTCCCAACATTCAGTACTTC. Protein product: CATHKPPNIQYF.